Below, 6 T cell receptor beta chains from the same sample are listed, as sequenced in a study of T cells in Graves' hyperthyroidism and ophthalmopathy. Amplification yielded TCR beta CDR3 regions, with RNA transcripts as the source. A set of HTBI primers served as the primers for a first-round RT-PCR of the TCR CDR3. One entry per CDR3 protein results from TCRdb running MiXCR on the multiplex PCR reads. The sample includes approximately 200,000 distinct CDR3 sequences, 15% to 20% of them seen just once. The specimen sequenced was blood. All receptors derive from a man aged 40-49 years with Graves' hyperthyroidism.

This clonotype appeared many times. V usage is TRBV5-1 and J usage is TRBJ1-1; 9 bases match TRBD1. Germline loops: CDR1 SGHRS, CDR2 YFSETQ. The CDR3 length is 15 residues. V lost 4 bases, J lost 5 bases, and 9 bases stayed unmatched. CDR3 in amino acids: CASSGLTGGGTEAFF. CDR3 DNA sequence: TGCGCCAGCAGCGGCCTGACAGGGGGTGGTACTGAAGCTTTCTTT.

The rearrangement links TRBV7-6 to TRBJ1-5, with 9 bases that match TRBD1. The CDR3 has 15 residues. V lost 5 bases to trimming and J lost 7 bases; unmatched junction nucleotides: 9. The germline CDR1 and CDR2 sequences are SGHVS and FNYEAQ. CDR3 amino acids: CASSRGQGFWQPQHF. CDR3 DNA: TGTGCCAGCAGCCGGGGACAGGGCTTTTGGCAGCCCCAGCATTTT.

This clonotype was detected a few times. This chain joins TRBV2 and TRBJ2-1; 9 bases align to TRBD2. CDR1 SNHLY and CDR2 FYNNEI come from the germline V gene. J was trimmed by 3 bases and V by 5 bases; bases with no gene match: 8. The CDR3 length is 16 residues. DNA for the CDR3: TGTGCCAGCAGTATGTCTAGCGGGGTACTCTACAATGAGCAGTTCTTC. Amino acid sequence: CASSMSSGVLYNEQFF.

This clonotype was observed many times. This chain uses TRBV20-1 with TRBJ2-3, with 8 bases identical to TRBD1. CDR1 DFQATT and CDR2 SNEGSKA come from the germline V gene (reference sequence). The CDR3 runs to 18 residues. V lost 5 bases to trimming and J lost 2 bases; unmatched junction nucleotides: 18. CDR3 residues: CSAGGMTGTGGFTDTQYF. Written as DNA, the CDR3 is TGCAGTGCTGGGGGAATGACAGGAACAGGGGGGTTCACAGATACGCAGTATTTT.

The chain carries TRBV5-8 and TRBJ1-6; TRBD1 aligns across 7 bases. The CDR3 covers 13 residues. CDR1 is SGHTS and CDR2 is YDEGEE in the germline V gene. After removal of 3 bases from V and 8 bases from J, the junction contained 2 bases not matched to a gene. The CDR3 region is CASSWDSDSPLHF. The CDR3 nucleotides read TGTGCCAGCAGCTGGGACAGTGATTCACCCCTCCACTTT. Looking up the rest from reference TRBV5-8 and TRBJ1-6 gives the full variable domain: EAGVTQSPTHLIKTRGQQATLRCSPISGHTSVYWYQQALGLGLQFLLWYDEGEERNRGNFPPRFSGRQFPNYSSELNVNALELEDSALYLCASSWDSDSPLHFGNGTRLTVT.

The chain employs TRBV7-2 and TRBJ2-7; 8 bases are a match to TRBD2. Germline CDR1 reads SGHTA; CDR2 reads FQGNSA. The CDR3 is made up of 15 amino acids. V was clipped by 1 base and J by 7 bases; unmatched bases: 9. CDR3 nucleotide sequence: TGTGCCAGCAGCTTAGATCAAGCGGGAGTCGGTGAGCAGTACTTC. It translates to CASSLDQAGVGEQYF.